This T cell receptor beta chain originates from a study of control samples from healthy donors and cancer patients. Losses at the gene ends were 7 bases for V and 5 bases for J; bases not matched to a gene: 8. Per germline, CDR1 MNHEY and CDR2 SVGAGI. The CDR3 runs to 15 residues. This table comes from immunoSEQ multiplex PCR, and its TCRdb copy is limited to in-frame clones, with some not included. The table includes some 200,000 clones, 85% to 95% detected once. Sequenced: blood. The rearrangement links TRBV6-5 to TRBJ1-1, with 12 bases that match TRBD1. The TCR originated in a man aged 45 to 65 in good health. The CDR3 DNA sequence: TGTGCCAGCAAACGGGACAGGGGGCAGGCGACTGAAGCTTTCTTT. Amino acid sequence: CASKRDRGQATEAFF.